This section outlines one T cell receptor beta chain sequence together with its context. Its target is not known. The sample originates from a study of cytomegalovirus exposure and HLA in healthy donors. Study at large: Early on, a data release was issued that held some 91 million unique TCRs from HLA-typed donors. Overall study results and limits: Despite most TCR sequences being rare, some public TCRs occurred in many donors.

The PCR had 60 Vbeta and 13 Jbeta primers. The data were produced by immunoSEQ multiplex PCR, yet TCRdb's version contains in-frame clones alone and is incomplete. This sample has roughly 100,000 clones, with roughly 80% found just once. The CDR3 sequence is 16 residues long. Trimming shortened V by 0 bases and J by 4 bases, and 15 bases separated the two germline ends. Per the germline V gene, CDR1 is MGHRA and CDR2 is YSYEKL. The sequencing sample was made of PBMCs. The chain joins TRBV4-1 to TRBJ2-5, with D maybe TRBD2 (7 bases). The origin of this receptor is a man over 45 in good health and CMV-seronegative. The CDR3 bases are TGCGCCAGCAGCCAAGATCTGGGGGGGGCCTCAGAGACCCAGTACTTC. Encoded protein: CASSQDLGGASETQYF.